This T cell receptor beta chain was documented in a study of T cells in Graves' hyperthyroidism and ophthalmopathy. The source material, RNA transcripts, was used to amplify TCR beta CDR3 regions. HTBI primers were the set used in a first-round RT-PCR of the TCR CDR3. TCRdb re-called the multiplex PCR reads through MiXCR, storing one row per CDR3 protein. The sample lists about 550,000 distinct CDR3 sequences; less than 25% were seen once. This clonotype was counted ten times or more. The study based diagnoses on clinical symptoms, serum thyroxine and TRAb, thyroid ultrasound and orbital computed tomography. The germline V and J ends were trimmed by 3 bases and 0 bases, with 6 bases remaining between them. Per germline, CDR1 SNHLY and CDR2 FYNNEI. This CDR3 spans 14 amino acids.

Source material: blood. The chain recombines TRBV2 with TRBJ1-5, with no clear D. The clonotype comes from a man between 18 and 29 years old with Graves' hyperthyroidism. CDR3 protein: CASSDRPSNQPQHF. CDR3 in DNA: TGTGCCAGCAGTGACCGGCCTAGCAATCAGCCCCAGCATTTT.